One and the same sample provided the 7 T cell receptor beta chains below, sequenced in a study of blood T cell repertoires in COVID-19. Some clones are missing from TCRdb's copy, which holds only in-frame ones; the method was immunoSEQ multiplex PCR. The sample shows more than 100,000 clones, approximately 87% of them seen only once. Material: peripheral blood. Receptors originate from a human donor in a cohort sampled during active or convalescent COVID-19.

The chain has TRBV2 and TRBJ1-2; perhaps TRBD1 as D (6 bases). Germline V gives CDR1 SNHLY, CDR2 FYNNEI. With 6 bases removed from V and 2 bases from J, the gap between germline ends came to 10 bases. This CDR3 is built from 13 residues. CDR3 amino acids: CASRPTGNYGYTF. The CDR3 DNA reads TGTGCCAGCAGACCCACAGGGAACTATGGCTACACCTTC.

In its sample, this clone was seen a few times. The chain joins TRBV7-8 to TRBJ2-3; 9 bases map to TRBD1. Germline V lookup: CDR1 SGHVS, CDR2 FQNEAQ. The CDR3 contains 16 residues. Trimming at V came to 2 bases and at J to 6 bases, leaving 9 bases not matched to a gene. Here the CDR3 reads CASSLKEGQGWDTQYF. DNA of the CDR3: TGTGCCAGCAGCTTAAAGGAAGGACAGGGGTGGGATACGCAGTATTTT.

This clone was counted only a few times. The V gene is TRBV10-3, the J gene TRBJ1-6; 9 nucleotides line up with TRBD1. Unmatched junction bases numbered 9, after V lost 11 bases and J lost 7 bases. Germline V CDR1 and CDR2: ENHRY, SYGVKD. There are 14 residues in the CDR3. The CDR3 DNA reads as TGTGCCTCTGGTGGGACAGGGACCAATTCACCCCTCCACTTT. Translation: CASGGTGTNSPLHF.

The V call is TRBV20-1, the J call TRBJ1-1; D perhaps matches TRBD1 (6 bases). Trimming took off 6 bases at V and 7 bases at J, with 12 bases between the two ends. This CDR3 spans 11 amino acids. The germline gives CDR1 DFQATT, CDR2 SNEGSKA (reference sequence). DNA of the CDR3: TGCAGTGCCAGGGGTCTGGGTGAAGCTTTCTTT. It specifies CSARGLGEAFF.

DNA for the CDR3: TGTGCCAGCAGCTTCCGGACAGCAGATTCACCCCTCCACTTT. It translates to CASSFRTADSPLHF. This chain uses TRBV5-4 with TRBJ1-6; D may be TRBD1 (6 bases). Germline V gives CDR1 SGHNT, CDR2 YYREEE (reference sequence). The CDR3 consists of 14 residues. The V gene lost 2 bases and the J gene lost 8 bases, with 11 bases spanning the gap.

In this sample, this clone turned up a few times. The sample holds other DNA sequences that translate to the same CDR3. This chain connects TRBV3-1 (or the pseudogene TRBV3-2) to TRBJ1-5, with D possibly being TRBD1 (6 bases). Germline assignment: CDR1 LGHDT and CDR2 YNNKEL (reference sequence). The V and J ends lost 3 bases and 7 bases respectively, with 10 bases between them. The CDR3 runs to 13 residues. The CDR3 is CASSQRGGQPQHF. The CDR3 nucleotides read TGTGCCAGCAGCCAGCGAGGGGGACAGCCCCAGCATTTT.

The chain links TRBV4-2 to TRBJ2-7; 11 nucleotides agree with TRBD2. CDR1 LGHNA and CDR2 YNFKEQ come from the germline V gene. The CDR3 loop spans 18 amino acids. After removal of 5 bases from V and 2 bases from J, the junction contained 14 bases not matched to a gene. CDR3 protein: CASSARASGGSFPYEQYF. The CDR3 DNA sequence: TGTGCCAGCAGCGCCCGGGCTAGCGGGGGGTCCTTTCCCTACGAGCAGTACTTC.